The present T cell receptor beta chain was sequenced within a study of response to subunit inactivated influenza vaccine. Broader study findings: New T cells are recruited in small numbers by each seasonal influenza vaccination, according to the authors' suggestion.

This clonotype was counted many times. Its specificity is unknown. TCRdb reanalysed the RT-PCR reads using MiXCR and keeps one entry per CDR3 protein. The sample yields under 850,000 distinct CDR3 sequences, less than 20% seen once. Germline assignment: CDR1 SGDLS and CDR2 YYNGEE. The germline V and J ends were trimmed by 3 bases and 2 bases, with 10 bases remaining between them. The CDR3 has 14 residues. Material: PBMCs from blood, obtained around 5 days after vaccination. The genes are TRBV9 and TRBJ2-3; D remains ambiguous. This TCR came from a man between 50 and 59 years old who received an inactivated influenza vaccine. CDR3 sequence (DNA): TGTGCCAGCAGCGACCCGGGCCACACAGATACGCAGTATTTT. Its translation is CASSDPGHTDTQYF.